This T cell receptor (beta chain) was documented in a study of cytomegalovirus exposure and HLA in healthy donors. Looked up from germline, CDR1 is SGHRS and CDR2 is YFSETQ. The CDR3 has 16 residues. Trimming left V 0 bases short and J 1 base short, with 14 bases between. Both 60 Vbeta primers and 13 Jbeta primers went into the PCR. The assay was immunoSEQ multiplex PCR, and TCRdb's table has in-frame clones only and misses some. The sample lists fewer than 200,000 clones, approximately 88% occurring once. The source is a man aged 30 to 39 in good health and CMV-seronegative. The specimen was PBMCs. The V and J genes are TRBV5-1 and TRBJ2-7; maybe TRBD2 (5 bases). This chain's CDR3 is CASSLGAWESSYEQYF. Written as DNA, the CDR3 is TGCGCCAGCAGCTTGGGCGCCTGGGAGTCGTCCTACGAGCAGTACTTC.